This T cell receptor (beta chain) was captured by sequencing in a study of cytomegalovirus exposure and HLA in healthy donors. Study-wide context: Of several hundred genotyped donors, about 81% clustered with self-reported Caucasian donors.

CDR1 and CDR2 (germline): KGHSH, LQKENI. The CDR3 consists of 15 residues. Trimming pared 2 bases from V and 2 bases from J, leaving 10 bases between. This clone was observed once. Its antigen is not identified. Study-wide results and caveats: Common viral pathogens (according to a later analysis) appeared linked to several of the most significant clusters.

13 Jbeta primers and 60 Vbeta primers were used for the PCR. Libraries were prepared by immunoSEQ multiplex PCR; TCRdb keeps only in-frame clonotypes and omits some of them. This sample has some 190,000 clones, with more than 75% found just once. This sequence was found in a man between 35 and 55 years old in good health and CMV-seropositive. This chain connects TRBV18 to TRBJ2-1; D is ambiguous. The sequencing sample was made of PBMCs. DNA for the CDR3: TGTGCCAGCTCACCAGTACTTAACGCCTACAATGAGCAGTTCTTC. Amino acid sequence: CASSPVLNAYNEQFF.